This T cell receptor beta chain was recovered during a study of T-cell memory formation after mild COVID-19. Study in general: TCR clusters largely stayed donor specific.

Germline V CDR1 and CDR2: DFQATT, SNEGSKA (reference sequence). The CDR3 spans 13 residues. The ends lost 4 bases at V and 4 bases at J; junction bases unmatched: 7. In TCRdb, the 5' RACE reads were re-called with MiXCR into one record per CDR3 protein. The sample includes hundreds of thousands of distinct CDR3 sequences, roughly 15% seen only once; the top ten take more than 20%. The V gene is TRBV20-1, the J gene TRBJ2-7, with 7 bases aligning to TRBD1. The receptor was derived from a young man who had mild COVID-19 (a few samples of this study predate the infection). Cell type and time point are not known. Sequenced sample: PBMCs or a T cell subset sorted from them (not recorded which). The CDR3 nucleotides read TGCAGTGCTACCGGGACAGACAATTACGAGCAGTACTTC. Translated, it gives CSATGTDNYEQYF.